The 11 T cell receptor beta chains listed next were all sequenced from one sample in a study of T cells in localized non-small cell lung cancer. TCRdb's copy holds only in-frame clones and misses some; the assay was immunoSEQ multiplex PCR. The sample records 7,500 to 10,000 clones, less than 55% being singletons. Sequenced here: lymph node tissue, sampled before any cancer treatment. These receptors were collected from a woman aged 35-75 years with stage I lung adenocarcinoma.

This chain joins TRBV25-1 and TRBJ2-7, with 9 bases fitting TRBD2. CDR1 and CDR2 (germline): MGHDK, SYGVNS. This CDR3 spans 13 amino acids. V shed 8 bases, J shed 1 base, and the junction held 3 bases outside the gene matches. The CDR3 loop is CASSTSGSYEQYF. The CDR3 nucleotides are TGTGCCAGCTCAACTAGCGGGTCCTACGAGCAGTACTTC.

This clone has a handful of counts. The J gene is TRBJ1-1, the V gene TRBV29-1, with a tentative D call TRBD1 (5 bases). CDR1 and CDR2 (germline): SQVTM, ANQGSEA. This CDR3 has 12 amino acids. Trimming took off 8 bases at V and 1 base at J, with 11 bases between the two ends. The CDR3 sequence: CSFRDGNTEAFF. The CDR3 nucleotides are TGCAGCTTCAGGGACGGGAACACTGAAGCTTTCTTT.

This chain joins TRBV7-1 and TRBJ2-7; TRBD2 matches 10 bases. Being an ORF, TRBV7-1 has a function that is uncertain. The CDR3 consists of 18 residues. V trimming: 4 bases; J trimming: 3 bases; junction bases outside the gene matches: 15. The CDR3 nucleotides are TGTGCCAGCAGCTTAACGCCCTCTCCCATAGCGGGGGGCTACGAGCAGTACTTC. This translates into CASSLTPSPIAGGYEQYF.

This clone was seen more than once but under ten times. The chain couples TRBV6-8 to TRBJ2-3; D possibly corresponds to TRBD2 (6 bases). Trimming shortened V by 4 bases and J by 1 base, and 9 bases separated the two germline ends. Per germline, CDR1 MNHGY and CDR2 SAAAGT. The CDR3 covers 14 residues. CDR3 DNA sequence: TGTGCCAGCAGTTTCACTAGCCGCACAGATACGCAGTATTTT. It translates to CASSFTSRTDTQYF.

This chain uses TRBV10-1 with TRBJ1-2; D is unclear. The CDR3 contains 13 residues. The germline gives CDR1 WNHNN, CDR2 SYGVQD (reference sequence). Trimming shortened V by 7 bases and J by 8 bases, and 17 bases separated the two germline ends. The DNA of the CDR3 is TGCGCCAGCATCCCCACAGCCGCGGGGGGCTACACCTTC. Protein: CASIPTAAGGYTF.

The table lists this clone with a few counts. The chain uses TRBV6-8 and TRBJ1-1, with TRBD1 as a possible D gene (6 bases). The CDR3 consists of 15 residues. V was clipped by 5 bases and J by 5 bases, with 18 bases between them. CDR1 and CDR2 (germline): MNHGY, SAAAGT. The CDR3 spells CASSLILGDKTEAFF. The CDR3 coding sequence is TGTGCCAGCAGTCTGATTTTGGGGGACAAGACTGAAGCTTTCTTT.

CDR3 in amino acids: CSVATSGVVTGELFF. CDR3 DNA sequence: TGCAGCGTTGCCACTTCAGGGGTGGTCACCGGGGAGCTGTTTTTT. This chain connects TRBV29-1 to TRBJ2-2; D may be TRBD1 (6 bases). Trimming shortened V by 4 bases and J by 4 bases, and 16 bases separated the two germline ends. CDR3 length equals 15 residues. Germline assignment: CDR1 SQVTM and CDR2 ANQGSEA.

The chain combines TRBV10-2 with TRBJ2-1; D is unclear. Per the germline V gene, CDR1 is WSHSY and CDR2 is SAAADI. V shed 0 bases and J shed 7 bases, with 10 bases lying between them. The CDR3 consists of 14 residues. CDR3 sequence reads: CASSESRRLNEQFF. The CDR3, as DNA: TGCGCCAGCAGTGAGTCACGCAGGCTAAATGAGCAGTTCTTC.

The gene calls are TRBV10-2 and TRBJ1-5; D gene ambiguous. V shed 0 bases and J shed 1 base, with 7 bases lying between them. CDR1 and CDR2 (germline): WSHSY, SAAADI. The CDR3 covers 15 residues. CDR3 bases: TGCGCCAGCAGTGAGTCTTCGCAAAGCAATCAGCCCCAGCATTTT. It encodes CASSESSQSNQPQHF.

This chain links TRBV19 with TRBJ2-1; a weak D match, TRBD1 (5 bases). V was trimmed by 3 bases and J by 10 bases, leaving 13 bases between them. CDR1 and CDR2 from the germline V gene are LNHDA and SQIVND (reference sequence). This CDR3 has 13 residues. CDR3 bases: TGTGCCAGTAGTATGAGATCGACAGACGAGCAGTTCTTC. This gives the protein CASSMRSTDEQFF. Full variable domain (outside the CDR3, taken from reference TRBV19 and TRBJ2-1): DGGITQSPKYLFRKEGQNVTLSCEQNLNHDAMYWYRQDPGQGLRLIYYSQIVNDFQKGDIAEGYSVSREKKESFPLTVTSAQKNPTAFYLCASSMRSTDEQFFGPGTRLTVL.

J is TRBJ2-6 and V is TRBV19; either TRBD1 or TRBD2 may supply D (5 bases each). The V end was cut by 5 bases, the J end by 0 bases, with 11 bases between. This CDR3 region has 16 residues. The germline V gene encodes CDR1 LNHDA and CDR2 SQIVND (reference sequence). The CDR3 sequence is CASSPRGPSGANVLTF. The CDR3 DNA reads as TGTGCCAGTAGTCCCCGGGGCCCCTCTGGGGCCAACGTCCTGACTTTC.